This TCR beta chain was captured in a study of blood T cell repertoires in COVID-19. Study-level information: Whether acute or convalescent, the COVID-19 samples came from the United States, Italy and Spain. T cells, B-cell-depleted T cells, or PBMCs provided the cDNA or gDNA that served as material.

Germline CDR1 and CDR2: ENHRY and SYGVKD. V lost 10 bases and J lost 2; bases outside the gene matches: 8. The CDR3 length is 14 residues. In the study's own analysis: Researchers report that nucleated cell counts were estimated from reference gene primer amplification. Sequencing used immunoSEQ multiplex PCR; TCRdb keeps in-frame clones, though not all of them. The V and J calls and clone size come from that table; D and trimming were worked out from the DNA. The sample includes 60,000 to 75,000 clones, about 81% of them seen just once. The clonotype comes from a human donor in a cohort sampled during active COVID-19. The sample taken for sequencing was peripheral blood. This chain uses TRBV10-3 with TRBJ1-5, with 7 bases that match TRBD1. The CDR3 DNA follows: TGTGCCACCTTGGCCGGGACAGGCAATCAGCCCCAGCATTTT. Translated, it gives CATLAGTGNQPQHF.